These 8 T cell receptor beta chains were sequenced from one sample in a study of T cells after yellow fever vaccination. TCRdb called the 5' RACE reads again in MiXCR, with one record for every CDR3 protein. The repertoire has roughly 320,000 distinct CDR3 sequences, over 8.5% of them found once; the top ten carry 3.3%. Sequencing was performed on CD4+ T cells sorted from PBMCs, taken 45 days after the yellow fever booster vaccination. The receptors were gathered from a man between 18 and 29 years old who received the YFV17D yellow fever vaccine.

Many counts were recorded for this clonotype. The chain carries TRBV12-5 and TRBJ1-1, with D perhaps TRBD1 (5 bases). V was trimmed by 5 bases and J by 4 bases, leaving 8 bases between them. The V gene's germline CDR1 is LGHNT and CDR2 FRNRAP. The CDR3 is 12 residues long. The CDR3 loop reads CASGTGGTEAFF. Written as DNA, the CDR3 is TGTGCTAGTGGTACGGGGGGCACTGAAGCTTTCTTT.

This clonotype was recorded a few times. The J gene is TRBJ2-1, the V gene TRBV24-1, with D possibly being TRBD1 (6 bases). There are 14 residues in the CDR3. The germline gives CDR1 KGHDR, CDR2 SFDVKD. V gave up 7 bases and J gave up 2 bases, with 11 bases separating them. This chain's CDR3 is CATSGGQPYNEQFF. The CDR3 nucleotides are TGTGCCACCAGCGGTGGACAGCCCTACAATGAGCAGTTCTTC.

This chain uses TRBV4-3 with TRBJ1-6; D may be TRBD1 (5 bases). V lost 4 bases to trimming and J lost 9 bases, with 10 bases between them. This CDR3 has 13 residues. Germline CDR1 and CDR2: LGHNA and YSLEER. The CDR3 is CASSPERGSPLHF. In DNA, the CDR3 is TGCGCCAGCAGCCCTGAGAGGGGTTCACCCCTCCACTTT.

The CDR3 nucleotides are TGTGCCAGCAGCCACCCGGCTGAAGCTTTCTTT. Translating gives CASSHPAEAFF. This chain joins TRBV7-2 and TRBJ1-1; D ambiguous. Germline loops: CDR1 SGHTA, CDR2 FQGNSA. This CDR3 region has 11 residues. V shed 5 bases and J shed 6 bases, with 7 bases lying between them.

This clonotype was seen only a few times. The CDR3 reads CASNDGNQETQYF. The CDR3 DNA sequence: TGCGCCAGCAACGACGGAAACCAAGAGACCCAGTACTTC. The V gene is TRBV5-1, the J gene TRBJ2-5; unclear D gene. V lost 6 bases to trimming and J lost 0 bases, with 9 bases between them. Germline CDR1 SGHRS, CDR2 YFSETQ. This CDR3 spans 13 amino acids.

The rearrangement joins TRBV20-1 to TRBJ2-4; the D gene is possibly TRBD2 (5 bases). The CDR3 length is 14 residues. V shed 1 base and J shed 5 bases, with 12 bases lying between them. Germline V gene data show CDR1 as DFQATT and CDR2 as SNEGSKA (reference sequence). The CDR3 spells CSARGGPPQNIQYF. CDR3 nucleotide sequence: TGCAGTGCTAGAGGCGGGCCGCCCCAAAACATTCAGTACTTC.

Only a few counts were recorded for this clonotype. The chain recombines TRBV4-2 with TRBJ1-1, with D unresolved. The CDR3 length is 16 residues. Germline V gene sequence: CDR1 LGHNA, CDR2 YNFKEQ. Trimming shortened V by 4 bases and J by 1 base, and 16 bases separated the two germline ends. Written as DNA, the CDR3 is TGTGCCAGCAGCCTCCAAGGACGGGCCGAGAACACTGAAGCTTTCTTT. Amino acids: CASSLQGRAENTEAFF.

This clonotype was seen a few times. The rearrangement uses TRBV6-1 and TRBJ2-7; weak D call: TRBD2 (5 bases). Trimming shortened V by 4 bases and J by 2 bases, and 12 bases separated the two germline ends. The CDR3 consists of 14 residues. CDR1 and CDR2 (germline): MNHNS, SASEGT. In DNA, the CDR3 is TGTGCCAGCAGTGCGGGCGGGCGACCCTACGAGCAGTACGTC. Residues: CASSAGGRPYEQYV.